The 10 T cell receptor beta chains in this list originate from one sample, sequenced in a study of blood T cell repertoires in COVID-19. Sequencing was performed with immunoSEQ multiplex PCR; in TCRdb, only in-frame clones are kept and a portion is missing. The sample yields about 34,000 clones, approximately 80% seen once. Source material: peripheral blood. The receptors shown here come from a woman aged 55-69 years with acute or convalescent COVID-19.

V and J are TRBV4-1 and TRBJ2-1; TRBD2 matches at 9 bases. The germline V gene has CDR1 MGHRA and CDR2 YSYEKL. This CDR3 contains 16 residues. J gave up 4 bases and V 0 bases, and 4 bases lay outside the gene matches. In DNA form, the CDR3 reads TGCGCCAGCAGCCAAGATCAGACTAGCGGTTACAATGAGCAGTTCTTC. Its protein product is CASSQDQTSGYNEQFF.

V and J are TRBV11-3 and TRBJ2-2; TRBD1 might be the D (5 bases). The CDR3 totals 16 residues. Germline-derived CDR1 and CDR2 are SGHNT and YENEEA. Trimming pared 4 bases from V and 1 base from J, leaving 13 bases between. The CDR3 sequence is CASSSGGQQNTGELFF. For the CDR3, the DNA is TGTGCCAGCAGCTCAGGTGGACAACAGAACACCGGGGAGCTGTTTTTT.

The CDR3 sequence is CARIEGQMNTEAFF. The CDR3 DNA follows: TGTGCCAGGATCGAAGGACAGATGAACACTGAAGCTTTCTTT. The chain uses TRBV27 and TRBJ1-1; perhaps TRBD1 as D (6 bases). The CDR3 is made up of 14 amino acids. Germline-derived CDR1 and CDR2 are MNHEY and SMNVEV (reference sequence). With 9 bases removed from V and 0 bases from J, the gap between germline ends came to 14 bases.

This chain uses TRBV2 with TRBJ1-1; D might be TRBD1 (6 bases). The CDR3 length is 15 residues. V shed 10 bases and J shed 6 bases, with 24 bases lying between them. CDR1 SNHLY and CDR2 FYNNEI come from the germline V gene. As DNA, the CDR3 is TGTGCCAAGGAGACTGAGGGTACAGGGACCTCTGAAGCTTTCTTT. This encodes CAKETEGTGTSEAFF.

In its sample, this clone ranks as medium-sized. This chain links TRBV18 with TRBJ2-7, with D hard to call. Per the germline V gene, CDR1 is KGHSH and CDR2 is LQKENI. V was shortened by 3 bases and J by 7 bases, with 7 bases between the two germline ends. The CDR3 runs 11 residues. The CDR3 nucleotides read TGTGCCAGCTCACCTGCTCAGGAGCAGTACTTC. This encodes CASSPAQEQYF. The entire variable domain, with the rest obtained from reference TRBV18 and TRBJ2-7, is as follows: NAGVMQNPRHLVRRRGQEARLRCSPMKGHSHVYWYRQLPEEGLKFMVYLQKENIIDESGMPKERFSAEFPKEGPSILRIQQVVRGDSAAYFCASSPAQEQYFGPGTRLTVT.

This chain links TRBV10-3 with TRBJ2-3, with 9 bases matching TRBD2. V shed 2 bases and J 6 bases; nucleotides not matched to a gene: 3. Germline lookup yields CDR1 ENHRY and CDR2 SYGVKD. The CDR3 covers 14 residues. In nucleotides, the CDR3 is TGTGCCATCAGTGAGGGCGGGGGGGAGGATACGCAGTATTTT. Translating it yields CAISEGGGEDTQYF.

This chain links TRBV9 with TRBJ1-2; 8 bases fit TRBD1. The CDR3 sequence is 17 residues long. CDR1 SGDLS and CDR2 YYNGEE come from the germline V gene. With V trimmed by 4 bases and J by 5 bases, 16 bases remained unmatched. Here the CDR3 DNA reads TGTGCCAGCAGCCTCCTCGCCTTCTCCGGGACAGGATATGGCTACACCTTC. It yields the protein CASSLLAFSGTGYGYTF.

The chain has TRBV10-1 and TRBJ2-5, with TRBD2 matching 14 bases. V lost 6 bases, J lost 5 bases, and 5 bases stayed unmatched. The CDR3 has 15 residues. The germline gives CDR1 WNHNN, CDR2 SYGVQD (reference sequence). For the CDR3, the DNA is TGCGCCAGCAGCTCGACTAGCGGGGGGGCGGAGACCCAGTACTTC. It specifies CASSSTSGGAETQYF.

The rearrangement joins TRBV2 to TRBJ1-1; D gene ambiguous. Per germline, CDR1 SNHLY and CDR2 FYNNEI. V was trimmed by 6 bases and J by 1 base, leaving 6 bases between them. The CDR3 spans 12 residues. The CDR3 DNA reads TGTGCCAGCAGCTACTCGAACACTGAAGCTTTCTTT. This gives the protein CASSYSNTEAFF.

V gene TRBV21-1 combines with J gene TRBJ2-7; TRBD1 is taken as the D call from the table, unchecked against the DNA. TRBV21-1 is tagged as a pseudogene. The CDR3 runs 16 residues. CDR3 sequence reads: CASSKVGQKKVYEQYF. In DNA, the CDR3 is TGTGCCAGCAGCAAAGTGGGACAAAAAAAGGTCTACGAGCAGTACTTC.